The entry below gives a single T cell receptor (beta chain) sequence along with its context. Only in-frame clones appear in the TCRdb table, and some are missing; sequencing was by immunoSEQ multiplex PCR. The table lists 220,000 or so clones, roughly four fifths of them singletons, with roughly 8.2% in the top ten. The data belong to a study of blood T cell repertoires in COVID-19. Sequencing was done on a sample of peripheral blood. This TCR derives from a woman of 80 years or more with COVID-19, enrolled during active disease.

The DNA for the CDR3 is TGTGCCAGCAGGACCGGGGAAAACTATGGCTACACCTTC. Protein: CASRTGENYGYTF. The chain combines TRBV28 with TRBJ1-2; D remains unclear. The CDR3 is 13 residues long. Germline CDR1 and CDR2: MDHEN and SYDVKM. Trimming removed 6 bases from V and 2 bases from J, with 10 bases in between.